The 9 T cell receptor beta chains given below trace back to one sample, sequenced in a study of T cell repertoires in cytomegalovirus infection (dated by TCRdb to 2018 to 2020). Sequenced on an Illumina HiSeq 1500. The raw public data were reprocessed by TCRdb itself: fastp quality trimming at Q25, MiXCR clonotype calling, in-frame beta chains only. For every CDR3 protein sequence, its rows merge into one entry that carries the most common genes and DNA. Within this sample are about 450,000 distinct CDR3 sequences, with approximately 31% of them counted one time only. The ten largest clones capture roughly 13% of the sample. The sample taken for sequencing was PBMCs. These TCRs come from a human donor in good health (CMV status not recorded). Some clones in this sample may be carry-over from other donors' samples.

This clonotype came up a few times. The V gene is TRBV7-2, the J gene TRBJ1-2, with D uncertain. This CDR3 spans 17 amino acids. Between the trimmed V and J ends, which lost 0 bases and 4 bases, there was a span of 18 bases. Germline V gene sequence: CDR1 SGHTA, CDR2 FQGNSA. The CDR3: CASSLAWTVDGGYGYTF. Here the CDR3 DNA reads TGTGCCAGCAGCTTAGCCTGGACTGTGGATGGTGGCTATGGCTACACCTTC.

This clonotype was recorded once. The chain uses TRBV7-9 and TRBJ1-4, with 9 bases aligning to TRBD1. Germline trimming cut 7 bases from V and 7 bases from J; bases unmatched to any gene: 10. This CDR3 has 15 residues. CDR1 and CDR2 (germline): SEHNR, FQNEAQ (reference sequence). The CDR3 region has the DNA TGTGCCAGCATCCGCTCGACAGGGGGTGTTGAAAAACTGTTTTTT. This codes for CASIRSTGGVEKLFF.

This clonotype has more than one count but fewer than ten. The chain recombines TRBV6-1 with TRBJ2-5; perhaps TRBD2 as D (6 bases). V lost 3 bases and J 4 bases, leaving 18 bases between the germline ends. There are 16 residues in the CDR3. CDR1 and CDR2 from the germline V gene are MNHNS and SASEGT. DNA for the CDR3: TGTGCCAGCAGTGAGAATCGATGGCCAGCGGGAGAGACCCAGTACTTC. It yields the protein CASSENRWPAGETQYF.

The chain is built from TRBV2 and TRBJ1-1; 7 bases align to TRBD1. Per the germline V gene, CDR1 is SNHLY and CDR2 is FYNNEI. The V and J ends lost 6 bases and 5 bases, in that order; junction bases with no gene match: 6. The CDR3 length is 13 residues. As DNA, the CDR3 is TGTGCCAGCAGAGGACAGGTTTGGACTGAAGCTTTCTTT. This codes for CASRGQVWTEAFF.

This clonotype was picked up many times. This chain links TRBV12-3 or TRBV12-4 with TRBJ2-1, with D perhaps given as TRBD1 or TRBD2 (6 bases each). This CDR3 is 13 amino acids long. The V and J ends lost 7 bases and 6 bases respectively, with 13 bases between them. For the CDR3, the DNA is TGTGCCAGCATTGTTGGGGGGCTCAATGAGCAGTTCTTC. Its translation: CASIVGGLNEQFF.

The V and J genes are TRBV5-5 and TRBJ2-1; TRBD2 aligns across 13 bases. Losses at the gene ends were 4 bases for V and 7 bases for J; bases not matched to a gene: 5. CDR3 size: 15 residues. Germline loops: CDR1 SGHKS, CDR2 YYEKEE (reference sequence). The CDR3 DNA follows: TGTGCCAGCAGCACACTAGCGGGGGGGCCTAATGAGCAGTTCTTC. This codes for CASSTLAGGPNEQFF.

In its sample, this clonotype was seen a few times. The chain links TRBV5-5 to TRBJ2-7; 8 nucleotides match TRBD2. With 4 bases clipped from V and 1 base from J, the junction kept 10 bases outside the gene matches. The germline gives CDR1 SGHKS, CDR2 YYEKEE (reference sequence). This CDR3 contains 16 residues. CDR3 coding DNA: TGTGCCAGCAGCGGTCCCGGGACTAGTCAATCCTACGAGCAGTACTTC. This codes for CASSGPGTSQSYEQYF.

The chain is built from TRBV14 and TRBJ1-3; D unclear. The germline gives CDR1 SGHDN, CDR2 FVKESK. The CDR3 is 15 residues long. V was shortened by 1 base and J by 0 bases, with 7 bases between the two germline ends. The CDR3 nucleotides are TGTGCCAGCAGCCAAGCAATAGACTCTGGAAACACCATATATTTT. The encoded protein is CASSQAIDSGNTIYF.

With regard to this clonotype: A read error may account for a junction end that differs from germline. The chain is built from TRBV2 and TRBJ2-3; D unclear. The CDR3 is made up of 14 amino acids. CDR1 is SNHLY, CDR2 FYNNEI, per germline. CDR3 sequence: CVSSEDVAPDTQYF. Here the CDR3 DNA reads TGTGTCAGCAGTGAAGATGTGGCCCCAGATACGCAGTATTTT. Based on the CDR3 plus reference TRBV2 and TRBJ2-3, the full variable domain is EPEVTQTPSHQVTQMGQEVILRCVPISNHLYFYWYRQILGQKVEFLVSFYNNEISEKSEIFDDQFSVERPDGSNFTLKIRSTKLEDSAMYFCVSSEDVAPDTQYFGPGTRLTVL.